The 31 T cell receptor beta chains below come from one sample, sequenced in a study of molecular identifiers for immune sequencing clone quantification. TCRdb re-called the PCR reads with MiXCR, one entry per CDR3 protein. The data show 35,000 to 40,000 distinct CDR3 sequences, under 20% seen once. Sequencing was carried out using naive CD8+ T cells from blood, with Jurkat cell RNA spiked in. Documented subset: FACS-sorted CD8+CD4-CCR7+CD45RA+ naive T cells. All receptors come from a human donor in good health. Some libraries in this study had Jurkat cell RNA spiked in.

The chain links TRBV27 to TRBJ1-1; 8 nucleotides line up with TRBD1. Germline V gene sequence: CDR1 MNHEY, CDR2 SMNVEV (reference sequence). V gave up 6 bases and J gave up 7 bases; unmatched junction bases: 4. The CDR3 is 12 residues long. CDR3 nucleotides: TGTGCCAGCAGCTCAGGGGGCCTTGAAGCTTTCTTT. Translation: CASSSGGLEAFF.

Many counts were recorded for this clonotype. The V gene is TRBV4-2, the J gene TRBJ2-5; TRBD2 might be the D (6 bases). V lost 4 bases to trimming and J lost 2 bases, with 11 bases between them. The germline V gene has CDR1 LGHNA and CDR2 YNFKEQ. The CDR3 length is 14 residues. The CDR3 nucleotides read TGTGCCAGCAGCCCGGACGGGGGACAAGAGACCCAGTACTTC. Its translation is CASSPDGGQETQYF.

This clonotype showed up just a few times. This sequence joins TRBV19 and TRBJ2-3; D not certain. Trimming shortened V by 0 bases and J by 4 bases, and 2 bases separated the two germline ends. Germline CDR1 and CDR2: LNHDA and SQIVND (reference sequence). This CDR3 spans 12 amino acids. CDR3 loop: CASSIDSDTQYF. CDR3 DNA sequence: TGTGCCAGTAGTATAGATTCAGATACGCAGTATTTT. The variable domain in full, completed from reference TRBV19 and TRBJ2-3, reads DGGITQSPKYLFRKEGQNVTLSCEQNLNHDAMYWYRQDPGQGLRLIYYSQIVNDFQKGDIAEGYSVSREKKESFPLTVTSAQKNPTAFYLCASSIDSDTQYFGPGTRLTVL.

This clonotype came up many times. The CDR3 DNA is TGTGCCAGCAGCCCTGAGGTCCGGGACAGCTCCTACAATGAGCAGTTCTTC. Its translation is CASSPEVRDSSYNEQFF. The J gene is TRBJ2-1, the V gene TRBV7-6; 7 positions match TRBD1. The CDR3 has 17 residues. V trimming: 5 bases; J trimming: 0 bases; junction bases outside the gene matches: 10. Germline loops: CDR1 SGHVS, CDR2 FNYEAQ.

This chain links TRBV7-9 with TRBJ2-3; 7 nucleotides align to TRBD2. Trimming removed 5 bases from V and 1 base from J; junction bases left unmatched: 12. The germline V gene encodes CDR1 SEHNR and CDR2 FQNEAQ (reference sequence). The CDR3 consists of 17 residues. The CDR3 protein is CASSRGSRREGTDTQYF. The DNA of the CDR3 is TGTGCCAGCAGCCGAGGGTCTAGACGGGAGGGCACAGATACGCAGTATTTT.

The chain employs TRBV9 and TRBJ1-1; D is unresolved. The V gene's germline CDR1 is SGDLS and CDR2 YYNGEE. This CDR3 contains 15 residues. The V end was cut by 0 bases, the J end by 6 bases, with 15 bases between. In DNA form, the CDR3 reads TGTGCCAGCAGCGTAGCGGGAGGAATAAGGGCTGAAGCTTTCTTT. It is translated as CASSVAGGIRAEAFF. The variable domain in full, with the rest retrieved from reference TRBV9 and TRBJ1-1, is DSGVTQTPKHLITATGQRVTLRCSPRSGDLSVYWYQQSLDQGLQFLIQYYNGEERAKGNILERFSAQQFPDLHSELNLSSLELGDSALYFCASSVAGGIRAEAFFGQGTRLTVV.

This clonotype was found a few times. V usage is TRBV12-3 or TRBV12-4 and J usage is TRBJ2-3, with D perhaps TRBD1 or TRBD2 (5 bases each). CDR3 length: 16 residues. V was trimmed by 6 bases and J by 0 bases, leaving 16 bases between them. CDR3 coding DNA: TGTGCCAGCAGGCACTTACCGGGACGGAGCACAGATACGCAGTATTTT. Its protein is CASRHLPGRSTDTQYF.

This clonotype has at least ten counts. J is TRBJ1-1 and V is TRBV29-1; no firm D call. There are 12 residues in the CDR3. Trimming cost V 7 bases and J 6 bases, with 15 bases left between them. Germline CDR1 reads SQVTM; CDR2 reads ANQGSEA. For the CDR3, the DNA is TGCAGCGGAGAAAGAGGGTCGGCTGAAGCTTTCTTT. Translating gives CSGERGSAEAFF.

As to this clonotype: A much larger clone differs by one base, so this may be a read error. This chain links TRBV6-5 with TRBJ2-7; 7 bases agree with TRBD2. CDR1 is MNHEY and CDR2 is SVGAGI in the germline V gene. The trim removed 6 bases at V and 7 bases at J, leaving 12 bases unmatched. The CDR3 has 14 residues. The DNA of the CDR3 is TGTGCCAGCAGATACGGACTAGGGGCGTATGAGCAGTACTTC. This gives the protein CASRYGLGAYEQYF.

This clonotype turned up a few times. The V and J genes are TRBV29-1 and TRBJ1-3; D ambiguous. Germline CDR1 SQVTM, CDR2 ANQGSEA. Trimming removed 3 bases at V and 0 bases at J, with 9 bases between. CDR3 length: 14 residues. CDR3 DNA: TGCAGCGTTGATATACGGGGCTCTGGAAACACCATATATTTT. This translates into CSVDIRGSGNTIYF.

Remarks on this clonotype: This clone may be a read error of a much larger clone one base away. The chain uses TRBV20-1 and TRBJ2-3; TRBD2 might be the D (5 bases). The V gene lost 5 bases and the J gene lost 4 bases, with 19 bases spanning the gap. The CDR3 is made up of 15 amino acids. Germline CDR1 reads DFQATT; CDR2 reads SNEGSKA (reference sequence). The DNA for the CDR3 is TGCAGTGCTCCCGGGATTAGTAGTCCCGCAGATACGCAGTATTTT. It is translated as CSAPGISSPADTQYF.

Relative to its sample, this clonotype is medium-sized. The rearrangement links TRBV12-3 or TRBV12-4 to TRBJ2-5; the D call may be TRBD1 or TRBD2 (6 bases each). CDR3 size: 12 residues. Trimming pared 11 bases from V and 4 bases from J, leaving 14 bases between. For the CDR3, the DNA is TGTGCCTCGAGGGGGGTTGCAGAGACCCAGTACTTC. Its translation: CASRGVAETQYF.

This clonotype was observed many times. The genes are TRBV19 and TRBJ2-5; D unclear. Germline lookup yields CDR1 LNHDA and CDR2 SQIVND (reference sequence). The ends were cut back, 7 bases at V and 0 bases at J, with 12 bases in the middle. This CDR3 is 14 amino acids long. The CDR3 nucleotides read TGTGCCAGTACCGACGGCGTGTACCAAGAGACCCAGTACTTC. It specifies CASTDGVYQETQYF.

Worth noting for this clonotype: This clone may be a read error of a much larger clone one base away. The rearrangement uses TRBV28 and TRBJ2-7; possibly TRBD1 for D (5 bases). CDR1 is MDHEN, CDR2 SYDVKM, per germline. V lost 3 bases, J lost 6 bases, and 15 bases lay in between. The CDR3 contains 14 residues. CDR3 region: CASSFGGALGEQYF. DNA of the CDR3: TGTGCCAGCAGTTTTGGTGGGGCCCTGGGCGAGCAGTACTTC.

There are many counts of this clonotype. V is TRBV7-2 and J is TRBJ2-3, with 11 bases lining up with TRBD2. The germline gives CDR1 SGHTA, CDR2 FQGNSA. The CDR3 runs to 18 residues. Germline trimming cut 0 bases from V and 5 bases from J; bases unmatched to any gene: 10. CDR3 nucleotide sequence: TGTGCCAGCAGCTTAGCGGTAGCGGGGGGGGCGATCGGAGATACGCAGTATTTT. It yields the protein CASSLAVAGGAIGDTQYF.

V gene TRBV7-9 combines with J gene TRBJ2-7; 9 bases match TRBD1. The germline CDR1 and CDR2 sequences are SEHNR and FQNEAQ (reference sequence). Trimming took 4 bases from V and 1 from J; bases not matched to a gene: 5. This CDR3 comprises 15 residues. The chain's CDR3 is CASSSWDRESYEQYF. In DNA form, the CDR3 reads TGTGCCAGCAGCTCCTGGGACAGGGAATCCTACGAGCAGTACTTC.

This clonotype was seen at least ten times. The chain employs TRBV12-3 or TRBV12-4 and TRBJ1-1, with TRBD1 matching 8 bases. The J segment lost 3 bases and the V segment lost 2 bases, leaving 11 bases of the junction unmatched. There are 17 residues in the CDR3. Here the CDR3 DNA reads TGTGCCAGCAGTTTAAGTCGTATGGGCAGGGGGCACACTGAAGCTTTCTTT. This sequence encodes CASSLSRMGRGHTEAFF.

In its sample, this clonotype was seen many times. The CDR3 spells CASSPWGGQPQHF. The CDR3 coding sequence is TGTGCCAGCAGCCCCTGGGGGGGCCAGCCCCAGCATTTT. The J gene is TRBJ1-5, the V gene TRBV7-2; D perhaps matches TRBD1 (6 bases). There are 13 residues in the CDR3. In germline, CDR1 is SGHTA, CDR2 FQGNSA. V lost 5 bases and J lost 7, with 12 bases in between.

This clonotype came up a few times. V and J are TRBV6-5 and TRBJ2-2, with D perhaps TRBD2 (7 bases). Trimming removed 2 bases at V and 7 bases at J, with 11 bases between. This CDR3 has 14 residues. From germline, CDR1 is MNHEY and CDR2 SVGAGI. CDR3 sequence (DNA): TGTGCCAGCAGTTACGGGGGGGCCCACGGGGAGCTGTTTTTT. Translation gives CASSYGGAHGELFF.

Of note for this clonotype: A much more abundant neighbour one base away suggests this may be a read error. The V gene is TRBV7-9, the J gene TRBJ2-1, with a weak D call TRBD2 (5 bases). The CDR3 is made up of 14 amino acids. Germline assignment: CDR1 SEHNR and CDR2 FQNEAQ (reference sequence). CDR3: CAGSAGIPWNEQFF. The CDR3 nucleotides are TGTGCCGGCAGTGCGGGTATCCCTTGGAATGAGCAGTTCTTC.

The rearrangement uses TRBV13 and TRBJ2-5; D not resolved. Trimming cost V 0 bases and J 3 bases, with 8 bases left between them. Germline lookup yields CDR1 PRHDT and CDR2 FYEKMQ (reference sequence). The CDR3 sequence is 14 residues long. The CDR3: CASSLGHDEETQYF. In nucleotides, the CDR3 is TGTGCCAGCAGCTTAGGACACGATGAAGAGACCCAGTACTTC.

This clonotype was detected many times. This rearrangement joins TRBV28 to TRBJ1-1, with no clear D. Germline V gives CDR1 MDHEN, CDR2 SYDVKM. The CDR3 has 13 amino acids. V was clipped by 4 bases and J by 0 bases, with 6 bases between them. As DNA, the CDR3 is TGTGCCAGCAGTTCTTCAATGAACACTGAAGCTTTCTTT. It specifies CASSSSMNTEAFF.

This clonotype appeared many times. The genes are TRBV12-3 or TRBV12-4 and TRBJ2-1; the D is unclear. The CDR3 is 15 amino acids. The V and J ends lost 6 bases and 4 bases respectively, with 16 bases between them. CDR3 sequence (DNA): TGTGCCAGCAGCCAAGGGTCTAGTTTGTACAATGAGCAGTTCTTC. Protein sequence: CASSQGSSLYNEQFF.

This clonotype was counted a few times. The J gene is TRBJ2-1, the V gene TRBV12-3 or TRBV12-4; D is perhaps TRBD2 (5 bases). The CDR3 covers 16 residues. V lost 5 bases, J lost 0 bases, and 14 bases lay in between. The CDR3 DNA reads TGTGCCAGCAGTCCCGCGAGCGGTCCCTCCTACAATGAGCAGTTCTTC. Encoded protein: CASSPASGPSYNEQFF.

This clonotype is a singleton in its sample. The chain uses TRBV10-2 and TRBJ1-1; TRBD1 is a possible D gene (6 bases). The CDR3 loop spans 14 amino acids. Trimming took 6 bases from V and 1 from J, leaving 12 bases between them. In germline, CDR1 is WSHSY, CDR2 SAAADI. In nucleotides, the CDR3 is TGCGCCAGCAGACAGGGATGGGGGAACACTGAAGCTTTCTTT. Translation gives CASRQGWGNTEAFF.

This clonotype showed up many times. The CDR3 reads CASSINGAHPNEQFF. The CDR3 nucleotides are TGTGCCAGTAGTATCAACGGGGCCCATCCTAATGAGCAGTTCTTC. The V gene is TRBV19, the J gene TRBJ2-1; the D gene could be TRBD1 or TRBD2 (5 bases each). Per germline, CDR1 LNHDA and CDR2 SQIVND (reference sequence). The length of the CDR3 is 15 residues. The V end was cut by 3 bases, the J end by 7 bases, with 16 bases between.

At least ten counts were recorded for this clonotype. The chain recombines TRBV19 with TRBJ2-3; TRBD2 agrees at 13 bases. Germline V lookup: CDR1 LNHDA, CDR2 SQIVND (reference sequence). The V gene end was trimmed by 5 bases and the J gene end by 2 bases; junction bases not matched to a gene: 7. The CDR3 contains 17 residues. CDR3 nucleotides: TGTGCCAGTAGTGAAGAAACTAGCGGGAGGGCCACAGATACGCAGTATTTT. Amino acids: CASSEETSGRATDTQYF.

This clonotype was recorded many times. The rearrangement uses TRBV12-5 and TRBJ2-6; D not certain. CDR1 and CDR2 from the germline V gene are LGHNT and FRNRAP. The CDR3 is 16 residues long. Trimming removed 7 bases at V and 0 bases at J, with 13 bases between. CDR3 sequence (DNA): TGTGCTAGTGCTACCTCCAGAAGCTCTGGGGCCAACGTCCTGACTTTC. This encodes CASATSRSSGANVLTF.

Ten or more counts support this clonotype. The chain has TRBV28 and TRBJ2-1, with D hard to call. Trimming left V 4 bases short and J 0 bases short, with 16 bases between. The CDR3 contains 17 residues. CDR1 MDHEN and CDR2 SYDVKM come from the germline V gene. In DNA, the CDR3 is TGTGCCAGCAGTTCTTTCAAGACGGTAAGCTCCTACAATGAGCAGTTCTTC. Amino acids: CASSSFKTVSSYNEQFF.

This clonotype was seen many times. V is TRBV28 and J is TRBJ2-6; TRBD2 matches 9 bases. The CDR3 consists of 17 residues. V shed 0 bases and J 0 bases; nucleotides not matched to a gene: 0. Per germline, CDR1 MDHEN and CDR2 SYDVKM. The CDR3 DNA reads TGTGCCAGCAGTTTATGGCGGGAGGGCTCTGGGGCCAACGTCCTGACTTTC. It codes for CASSLWREGSGANVLTF.

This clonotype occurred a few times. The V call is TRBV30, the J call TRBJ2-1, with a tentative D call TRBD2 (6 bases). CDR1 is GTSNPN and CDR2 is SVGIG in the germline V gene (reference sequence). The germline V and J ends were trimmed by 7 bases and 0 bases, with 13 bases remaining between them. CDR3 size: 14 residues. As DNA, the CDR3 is TGTGCCTATACCGGGCGGGGCTCCTACAATGAGCAGTTCTTC. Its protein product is CAYTGRGSYNEQFF.